This record concerns one T cell receptor (beta chain) sequence. Its antigen target is currently unknown. The record has no base qualities; no much larger clone is one base away. Sample time point, as interpreted from the label and publication: persistent/refractory GD, antithyroid drugs over 5 years with positive TRAb. For both TCR sequencing and RNA sequencing, RNA was extracted from PBMCs in TRIzol. The diagnosis of Graves' disease followed American Thyroid Association guidelines. Patients were recruited from an endocrinology department in Xi'an, China. From each patient, about 8.9 milliliters of peripheral blood was collected into an EDTA anticoagulant tube. Ficoll Paque Plus density gradient separation was used to isolate PBMCs, and no additional T cell sorting was done. An Agilent 2100 Bioanalyzer and agarose gel were used to assess RNA quality, and a NanoDrop 2000 was used to measure RNA concentration.

The sample comes from a study of regulatory T cells in long-lasting Graves disease (dated by TCRdb to 2020 to 2023). Study-level background: Persistent Graves' disease was defined as persistently positive TSH receptor autoantibodies together with antithyroid drug treatment for over 5 years. A total of roughly 35 samples were covered by TCR sequencing, comprising some 13 persistent and around 20 newly diagnosed Graves' disease patients. Persistent Graves' disease patients were compared with newly diagnosed Graves' disease patients by peripheral blood TCR sequencing and RNA sequencing. The study took place in China and was registered as a clinical trial. In the clinical cohort, patients with persistent Graves' disease had used antithyroid drugs for an average of around 9.9 years. Study-wide findings and limitations: Only peripheral blood was studied, because thyroid tissue, the primary lesion, was inaccessible. Persistent patients shared more public clonotypes among themselves (around 2,700) than newly diagnosed patients did (about 1,000). Sequencing and analysis were limited to the TCR beta chain. Persistent disease showed preferential use of TRBV28, TRBJ1-2 and TRBJ2-5, whereas newly diagnosed disease favored TRBV20-1 and TRBJ2-1. Compared with newly diagnosed patients, patients with persistent Graves' disease had lower TCR Shannon entropy and fewer highly expanded clones, which suggests clonal expansion. As a limitation, the authors acknowledged that the small sample size may reduce accuracy.

To prepare the library, multiplex PCR was applied. Instrument used: Illumina HiSeq 4000. iRepertoire HTBI primers and Arm-PCR amplification of CDR3 regions were used to construct TCR beta libraries. PCR products were gel purified before sequencing. Regarding the original processing steps: Across samples, about 63 TRBV and 15 or so TRBJ segments were identified and used for gene usage analysis of CDR3 amino acid clonotypes. COPE and FqMerger were used to merge the filtered high-quality paired reads into contigs. Contigs were aligned with BLAST to IMGT TRBV, TRBD and TRBJ reference genes, and CDR3 was defined per IMGT. Any clonotype with a frequency above 0.1% was counted as a highly expanded clone. Repertoire diversity was measured by Shannon entropy, and V-J evenness by the Gini coefficient. Clonotypes shared by more than one individual were considered public. TCRdb took the public reads, trimmed them with fastp at Q25, ran MiXCR for clone calling and kept in-frame beta chains. Every CDR3 protein is listed once, alongside the most common genes and DNA of its rows. The V and J calls and clone size are TCRdb's, not the authors'. Across this sample there are roughly 300,000 distinct CDR3 sequences, with around a fifth seen only once. The top ten hold over 25% of the sample.

Via the germline V gene (reference sequence), CDR1 is DFQATT and CDR2 SNEGSKA. Counted from cysteine to phenylalanine, this CDR3 has 17 amino acids. The only DNA kept is the CDR3, 51 bases in frame from the first base. The junction carries 20 bases between V and J, which are trimmed by 3 bases and 0 bases respectively. This receptor chain uses TRBV20-1 and TRBJ1-2, with no confident D gene call. The TCR was taken from a female donor with Graves disease. The starting material was peripheral blood mononuclear cells (PBMCs), obtained when the disease was refractory, from a patient treated with antithyroid drugs. The nucleotide sequence is given as TGCAGTGCTAGTTGGGCAGTCCCTCATATAGCTAACTATGGCTACACCTTC. Translated, this gives CSASWAVPHIANYGYTF.